This T cell receptor (beta chain) was profiled in a study of blood T cell repertoires in COVID-19. Study background: PBMCs, B-cell-depleted T cells, or T cells were the source of the cDNA or gDNA that made up the material.

This clone was seen a handful of times. The repertoire was sequenced with immunoSEQ multiplex PCR; TCRdb's copy has only in-frame clones and lacks some. The repertoire includes more than 60,000 clones, approximately 74% of them detected once, and just over 2.5% sits in the top ten. The CDR3 spans 12 residues. CDR1 and CDR2 (germline): SNHLY, FYNNEI. Deletions cut 6 bases from V and 4 bases from J, with 7 bases between. The chain combines TRBV2 with TRBJ1-5; tentative D call: TRBD1 (6 bases). Sequenced material: peripheral blood. The clonotype comes from a human donor with acute or convalescent COVID-19. The donor label of this sample is uncertain. Here the CDR3 DNA reads TGTGCCAGCAGCGGACAGAATCAGCCCCAGCATTTT. Translating it yields CASSGQNQPQHF.